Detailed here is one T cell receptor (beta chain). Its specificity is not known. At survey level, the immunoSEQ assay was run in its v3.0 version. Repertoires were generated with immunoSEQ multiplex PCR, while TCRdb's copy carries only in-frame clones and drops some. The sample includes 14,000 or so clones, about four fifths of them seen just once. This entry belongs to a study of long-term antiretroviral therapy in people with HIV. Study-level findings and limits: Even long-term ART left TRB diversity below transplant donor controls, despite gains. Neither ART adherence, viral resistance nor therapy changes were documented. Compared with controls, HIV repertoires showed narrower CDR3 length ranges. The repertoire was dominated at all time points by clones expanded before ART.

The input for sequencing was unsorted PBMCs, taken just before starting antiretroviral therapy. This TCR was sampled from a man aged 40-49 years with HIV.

The CDR3 region is CASRLAGGTDTQYF. The CDR3 DNA is TGTGCCAGCAGGCTAGCGGGAGGCACAGATACGCAGTATTTT. The V gene is TRBV6-4, the J gene TRBJ2-3, with 10 bases matching TRBD2. The CDR3 has 14 amino acids. V lost 6 bases to trimming and J lost 1 base; unmatched junction nucleotides: 1. Germline lookup yields CDR1 MRHNA and CDR2 SNTAGT.